This T cell receptor beta chain was captured by sequencing in a study of blood T cell repertoires in COVID-19. A few counts support this clone. Here immunoSEQ multiplex PCR was the method, and the copy in TCRdb shows in-frame clones only, minus some. The data contain 250,000 or so clones, around four fifths of them seen just once; the ten biggest clones take up 4% to 5%. Germline-derived CDR1 and CDR2 are GTSNPN and SVGIG (reference sequence). The CDR3 runs 13 residues. Trimming pared 0 bases from V and 1 base from J, leaving 6 bases between. This chain links TRBV30 with TRBJ1-1; no clear D gene. Sequencing was performed on peripheral blood. The sequence came from a man in his 60s with acute or convalescent COVID-19. CDR3 loop: CAWSVVRNTEAFF. CDR3 DNA sequence: TGTGCCTGGAGTGTGGTTAGGAACACTGAAGCTTTCTTT.